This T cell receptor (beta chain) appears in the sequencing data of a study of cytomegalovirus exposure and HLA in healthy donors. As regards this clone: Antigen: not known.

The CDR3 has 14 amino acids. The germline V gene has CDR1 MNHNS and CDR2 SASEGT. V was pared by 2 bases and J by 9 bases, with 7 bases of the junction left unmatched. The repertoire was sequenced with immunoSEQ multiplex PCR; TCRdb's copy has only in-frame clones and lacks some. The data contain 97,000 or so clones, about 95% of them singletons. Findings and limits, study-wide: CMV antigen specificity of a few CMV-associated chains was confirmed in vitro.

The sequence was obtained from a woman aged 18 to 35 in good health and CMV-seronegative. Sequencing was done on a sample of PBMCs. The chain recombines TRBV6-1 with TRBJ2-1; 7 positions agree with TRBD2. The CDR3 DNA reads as TGTGCCAGCAGTGAATTCCTAGCGGCGGGTGAGCAGTTCTTC. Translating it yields CASSEFLAAGEQFF.